The clone carrying this TCR beta chain has more than one count but fewer than ten. The antigen is unknown. The data originate from a study of T cells after yellow fever vaccination. V shed 6 bases and J shed 2 bases, with 13 bases lying between them. Per the germline V gene, CDR1 is MDHEN and CDR2 is SYDVKM. This CDR3 has 14 amino acids. TCRdb re-derived calls from the 5' RACE reads in MiXCR, one entry per CDR3 protein. The sample contains 300,000 to 400,000 distinct CDR3 sequences, around 8.1% of which appear only once. Findings and limits, study-wide: Booster sampling recovered most clones from primary vaccination (nearly 98% CD4, around 88% CD8).

Material: PBMCs, obtained more than 35 days after the first yellow fever vaccination. This TCR was recovered from a man aged 18 to 35 who received the YFV17D yellow fever vaccine. The rearrangement joins TRBV28 to TRBJ2-5; a weak D match, TRBD1 (6 bases). CDR3 region: CASSEGQTQETQYF. The CDR3, as DNA: TGTGCCAGCAGCGAGGGACAAACGCAAGAGACCCAGTACTTC.